The rows below give T cell receptor beta chains drawn from one sample of a study of blood T cell repertoires in COVID-19. TCRdb's copy holds only in-frame clones and misses some; the assay was immunoSEQ multiplex PCR. Counted here are more than 140,000 clones, 80% to 90% occurring once; the ten biggest clones make up 7.2%. Sequencing was carried out using peripheral blood. Every receptor here comes from a woman in her forties or fifties in a cohort sampled during active or convalescent COVID-19. Both conserved end residues are part of each CDR3. Fields, in order: clone size, D gene, J gene, V gene, CDR3 protein, CDR3 DNA. D genes are given only for firm matches. Size tells how often a clone was seen (once, few, many) or the class of an expanded clone, and some rows leave it out.

size: -; D: TRBD1; J: TRBJ1-2; V: TRBV7-9; CDR3: CASSLVTGNYGYTF; DNA: TGTGCCAGCAGCTTAGTGACAGGGAACTATGGCTACACCTTC
size: -; D: TRBD1; J: TRBJ1-5; V: TRBV19; CDR3: CASSPHPGTDVNQPQHF; DNA: TGTGCCAGTAGTCCTCACCCCGGGACAGACGTTAATCAGCCCCAGCATTTT
size: -; D: TRBD1; J: TRBJ1-2; V: TRBV7-3; CDR3: CASSLSGTEDGYTF; DNA: TGTGCCAGCAGCCTTTCCGGGACAGAGGATGGCTACACCTTC
size: -; D: TRBD2; J: TRBJ2-5; V: TRBV4-2; CDR3: CASSQMTSGGRETQYF; DNA: TGTGCCAGCAGCCAGATGACTAGCGGGGGTAGAGAGACCCAGTACTTC
size: few; D: -; J: TRBJ2-2; V: TRBV7-3; CDR3: CASSLKSGGTGELFF; DNA: TGTGCCAGCAGCTTAAAGTCCGGGGGCACCGGGGAGCTGTTTTTT
size: -; D: TRBD1; J: TRBJ2-1; V: TRBV5-1; CDR3: CASSGGGTGVYNEQFF; DNA: TGCGCCAGCAGCGGAGGCGGGACAGGGGTGTACAATGAGCAGTTCTTC
size: -; D: -; J: TRBJ1-5; V: TRBV7-9; CDR3: CASSLSQGHQPQHF; DNA: TGTGCCAGCAGTCTATCACAGGGACATCAGCCCCAGCATTTT
size: once; D: TRBD1; J: TRBJ2-7; V: TRBV6-5; CDR3: CASSSKGQGREQYF; DNA: TGTGCCAGTTCCTCAAAAGGACAGGGTCGAGAGCAGTACTTC
size: few; D: -; J: TRBJ1-4; V: TRBV30; CDR3: CAWSRGWGNEKLFF; DNA: TGTGCCTGGAGCCGGGGATGGGGTAATGAAAAACTGTTTTTT
size: -; D: TRBD1; J: TRBJ2-1; V: TRBV24-1; CDR3: CATSETGNEQFF; DNA: TGTGCCACCAGTGAGACAGGGAACGAGCAGTTCTTC
size: few; D: TRBD2; J: TRBJ2-5; V: TRBV11-2; CDR3: CASSFSGAQETQYF; DNA: TGTGCCAGCAGCTTTAGCGGGGCGCAAGAGACCCAGTACTTC
size: -; D: -; J: TRBJ2-1; V: TRBV9; CDR3: CASSVDRVDREQFF; DNA: TGTGCCAGCAGCGTAGACAGGGTCGATCGGGAGCAGTTCTTC
size: -; D: TRBD1; J: TRBJ1-1; V: TRBV6-5; CDR3: CASSYLGGQGYTEAFF; DNA: TGTGCCAGCAGTTATTTGGGGGGACAGGGATACACTGAAGCTTTCTTT
size: -; D: -; J: TRBJ2-3; V: TRBV9; CDR3: CASSVDGRATDTQYF; DNA: TGTGCCAGCAGCGTAGACGGCAGGGCCACAGATACGCAGTATTTT
size: -; D: -; J: TRBJ1-5; V: TRBV6-2/TRBV6-3; CDR3: CASSWRDLRGNQPQHF; DNA: TGTGCCAGCAGTTGGAGGGACCTACGAGGCAATCAGCCCCAGCATTTT
size: -; D: -; J: TRBJ2-3; V: TRBV4-1; CDR3: CASSQDRRGASTDTQYF; DNA: TGCGCCAGCAGCCAAGATCGACGGGGGGCTTCAACAGATACGCAGTATTTT
size: -; D: -; J: TRBJ1-3; V: TRBV4-1; CDR3: CASSQDGGQSSGNTIYF; DNA: TGCGCCAGCAGCCAAGACGGGGGGCAGAGCTCTGGAAACACCATATATTTT
size: few; D: -; J: TRBJ1-5; V: TRBV6-5; CDR3: CASSNRVEPQHF; DNA: TGTGCCAGCAGTAACCGGGTGGAGCCCCAGCATTTT
size: few; D: -; J: TRBJ1-1; V: TRBV7-2; CDR3: CASSLAALNTEAFF; DNA: TGTGCCAGCAGCTTAGCGGCCCTGAACACTGAAGCTTTCTTT
size: -; D: -; J: TRBJ2-7; V: TRBV6-1; CDR3: CASSTGNPYEQYF; DNA: TGTGCCAGCAGTACAGGGAATCCCTACGAGCAGTACTTC
size: -; D: -; J: TRBJ2-1; V: TRBV6-6; CDR3: CASSLPGDWDEQFF; DNA: TGTGCCAGCAGTTTGCCCGGAGACTGGGATGAGCAGTTCTTC
size: -; D: -; J: TRBJ1-5; V: TRBV6-1; CDR3: CASSEATGDNQPQHF; DNA: TGTGCCAGCAGTGAAGCGACAGGCGATAATCAGCCCCAGCATTTT
size: -; D: -; J: TRBJ2-7; V: TRBV7-2; CDR3: CASSSYLESYEQYF; DNA: TGTGCCAGCAGCTCGTACCTCGAGTCCTACGAGCAGTACTTC
size: -; D: -; J: TRBJ1-2; V: TRBV6-1; CDR3: CASSEGRGANYGYTF; DNA: TGTGCCAGCAGTGAGGGTCGTGGAGCTAACTATGGCTACACCTTC
size: once; D: TRBD2; J: TRBJ2-5; V: TRBV19; CDR3: CASSISRTSGGRVPRETQYF; DNA: TGTGCCAGTAGTATATCCCGGACTAGCGGGGGGCGCGTCCCCCGGGAGACCCAGTACTTC
size: once; D: -; J: TRBJ1-2; V: TRBV30; CDR3: CAWNLGVGDGYTF; DNA: TGTGCCTGGAACTTAGGGGTTGGGGATGGCTACACCTTC
size: -; D: -; J: TRBJ2-7; V: TRBV9; CDR3: CASNRDGTSSSEQYF; DNA: TGTGCCAGCAACAGAGACGGGACATCCTCCTCCGAGCAGTACTTC
size: -; D: -; J: TRBJ1-5; V: TRBV4-1; CDR3: CASSQGGRSNQPQHF; DNA: TGCGCCAGCAGCCAAGGGGGGCGTAGCAATCAGCCCCAGCATTTT
size: -; D: -; J: TRBJ1-1; V: TRBV6-5; CDR3: CASGTLGQGAFF; DNA: TGTGCCAGCGGGACTTTAGGACAAGGAGCTTTCTTT
size: -; D: -; J: TRBJ2-7; V: TRBV4-2; CDR3: CASSQVGDFPEQYF; DNA: TGTGCCAGCAGCCAAGTGGGTGACTTCCCCGAGCAGTACTTC